What follows describes a single T cell receptor (beta chain). Its specificity is not known. Profiled with immunoSEQ multiplex PCR; TCRdb holds only in-frame clones, not every one. The sample consists of approximately 110,000 clones, about 88% of them appearing once. The J segment lost 6 bases and the V segment lost 5 bases, leaving 9 bases of the junction unmatched. This CDR3 region has 15 residues. Germline CDR1 is SGHNT and CDR2 is YENEEA. This entry comes from a study of cytomegalovirus exposure and HLA in healthy donors. The study, taken as a whole, reports: The TCR clusters that emerged in the first cohort tended, a later analysis found, to co-occur in the 110 or so validation repertoires. Among TCR sequences, most were rare, though some public TCRs appeared in many donors. In vitro work confirmed that a few CMV-associated chains recognize CMV antigens.

Separate from the roughly 720-subject first cohort was the roughly 130-subject validation cohort, to which the donors belonged. The chain is built from TRBV11-3 and TRBJ2-1, with 8 bases identical to TRBD2. This TCR was sampled from a woman between 18 and 29 years old in good health and CMV-seropositive. Specimen: PBMCs. The CDR3 sequence is CASSLLGGAPNEQFF. The CDR3 coding sequence is TGTGCCAGCAGCCTCCTCGGGGGGGCGCCCAATGAGCAGTTCTTC.